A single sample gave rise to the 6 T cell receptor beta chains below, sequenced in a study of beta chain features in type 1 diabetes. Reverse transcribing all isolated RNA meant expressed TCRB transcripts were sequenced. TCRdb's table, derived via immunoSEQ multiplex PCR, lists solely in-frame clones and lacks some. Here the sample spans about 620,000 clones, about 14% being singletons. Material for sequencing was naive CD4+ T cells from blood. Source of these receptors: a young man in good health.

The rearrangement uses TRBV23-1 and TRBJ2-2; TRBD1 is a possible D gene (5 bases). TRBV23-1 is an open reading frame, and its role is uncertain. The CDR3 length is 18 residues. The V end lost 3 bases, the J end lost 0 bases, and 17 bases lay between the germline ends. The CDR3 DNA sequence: TGCGCCAGCAGTCACCGACCGACAGAGCTTACGAACACCGGGGAGCTGTTTTTT. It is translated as CASSHRPTELTNTGELFF.

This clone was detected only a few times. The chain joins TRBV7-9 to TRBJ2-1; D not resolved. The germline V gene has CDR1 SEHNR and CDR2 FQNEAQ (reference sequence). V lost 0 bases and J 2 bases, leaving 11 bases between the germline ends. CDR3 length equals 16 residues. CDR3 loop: CASSLAGTGTYNEQFF. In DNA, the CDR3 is TGTGCCAGCAGCTTAGCGGGCACGGGTACCTACAATGAGCAGTTCTTC.

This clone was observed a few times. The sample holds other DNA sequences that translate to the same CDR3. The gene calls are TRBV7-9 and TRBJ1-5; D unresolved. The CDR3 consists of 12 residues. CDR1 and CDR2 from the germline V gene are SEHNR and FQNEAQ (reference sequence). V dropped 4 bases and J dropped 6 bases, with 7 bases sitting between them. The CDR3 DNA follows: TGTGCCAGCAGCTCGGACGGTCAGCCCCAGCATTTT. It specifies CASSSDGQPQHF.

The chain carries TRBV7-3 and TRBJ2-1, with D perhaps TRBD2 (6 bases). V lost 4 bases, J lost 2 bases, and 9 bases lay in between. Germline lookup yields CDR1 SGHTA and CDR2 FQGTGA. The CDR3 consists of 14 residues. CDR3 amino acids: CASSSGLTYNEQFF. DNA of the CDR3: TGTGCCAGCAGCTCGGGACTGACCTACAATGAGCAGTTCTTC. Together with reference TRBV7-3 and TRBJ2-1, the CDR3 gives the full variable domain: GAGVSQTPSNKVTEKGKYVELRCDPISGHTALYWYRQSLGQGPEFLIYFQGTGAADDSGLPNDRFFAVRPEGSVSTLKIQRTERGDSAVYLCASSSGLTYNEQFFGPGTRLTVL.

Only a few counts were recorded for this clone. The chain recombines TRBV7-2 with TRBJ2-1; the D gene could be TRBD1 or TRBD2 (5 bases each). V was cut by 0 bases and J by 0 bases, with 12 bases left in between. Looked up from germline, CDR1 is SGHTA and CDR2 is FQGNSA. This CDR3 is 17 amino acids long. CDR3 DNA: TGTGCCAGCAGCTTAGCAGTTTGGGGGAGCTCCTACAATGAGCAGTTCTTC. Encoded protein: CASSLAVWGSSYNEQFF.

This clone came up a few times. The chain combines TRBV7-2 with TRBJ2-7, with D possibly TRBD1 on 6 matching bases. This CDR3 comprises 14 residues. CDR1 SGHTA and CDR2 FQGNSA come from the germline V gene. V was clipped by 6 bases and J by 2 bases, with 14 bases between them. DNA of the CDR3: TGTGCCAGCAGAGTCGGGCCAGGGGCCTACGAGCAGTACTTC. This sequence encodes CASRVGPGAYEQYF.